This T cell receptor beta chain was identified in a study of blood T cell repertoires in COVID-19. Categorization into cohorts depended on clinical history that participants reported. This clone came up once. Per the germline V gene, CDR1 is ENHRY and CDR2 is SYGVKD. The V gene lost 8 bases and the J gene lost 7 bases, with 24 bases spanning the gap. The CDR3 length is 15 residues. Generated by immunoSEQ multiplex PCR, the TCRdb table keeps only in-frame clones and is missing some. Of a few hundred thousand clones listed, roughly nine tenths are singletons. The sequenced sample was PBMCs or T cells enriched from blood (not recorded which). The chain employs TRBV10-3 and TRBJ2-7, with D possibly TRBD1 on 5 matching bases. This sequence was found in a woman aged 25 to 39 who had recovered from COVID-19. CDR3 residues: CAISKAGQGGGEQYF. CDR3 sequence (DNA): TGTGCCATCTCAAAGGCAGGGCAGGGTGGTGGAGAGCAGTACTTC.